Listed below are T cell receptor beta chains from one sample, sequenced in a study of blood T cell repertoires in COVID-19. The assay was immunoSEQ multiplex PCR, and TCRdb's table has in-frame clones only and misses some. The repertoire holds over 200,000 clones, 83% seen once, with about 2.3% in the top ten. The sequencing input was peripheral blood. All receptors come from a woman in her thirties or forties with active or convalescent COVID-19. Each CDR3 is given with its conserved first and last residue. D genes are given only for firm matches.

TRBJ1-2,TRBV28,.,CASSLQRGYTF
TRBJ2-3,TRBV14,TRBD2,CASSRLAGSGADTQYF
TRBJ1-5,TRBV7-8,.,CASSARAQGFNQPQHF
TRBJ1-4,TRBV19,TRBD1,CASTYGTDKTKLFF
TRBJ1-5,TRBV2,TRBD1,CASRRTGSGPQHF
TRBJ2-5,TRBV5-5,.,CASSLGGVGIQETQYF
TRBJ2-1,TRBV27,.,CASLLAGPQSSYNEQFF
TRBJ1-2,TRBV7-8,.,CASSPEFFQDGYTF
TRBJ2-7,TRBV6-5,TRBD1,CASSPLGTGAYEQYF
TRBJ2-7,TRBV30,TRBD1,CAWSTGGPYEQYF
TRBJ1-2,TRBV12-3/TRBV12-4,.,CASSPGTWYTF
TRBJ2-5,TRBV7-2,.,CASSLTWRGETQYF
TRBJ2-6,TRBV24-1,TRBD1,CATNTGGAPGANVLTF
TRBJ1-1,TRBV7-7,.,CASSLAATADSEAFF
TRBJ2-5,TRBV6-5,.,CASRDTGKETQYF
TRBJ2-1,TRBV14,TRBD2,CASSQARGVNEQFF
TRBJ2-3,TRBV6-4,.,CASSDSSASSTDTQYF
TRBJ2-5,TRBV5-1,.,CASSRMTGGGGRETQYF
TRBJ1-2,TRBV29-1,TRBD1,CSVAGQGNNYGYTF
TRBJ2-2,TRBV27,TRBD2,CASSLSETSETGELFF
TRBJ2-1,TRBV7-2,TRBD2,CASSSSGDLSYNEQFF
TRBJ2-7,TRBV7-9,.,CASRRLGESSYEQYF
TRBJ2-3,TRBV11-2,.,CASSLAPGLDTQYF
TRBJ2-1,TRBV11-2,TRBD2,CASSVPSGRRNEQFF
TRBJ2-7,TRBV7-2,TRBD2,CASSSRAGEASEQYF
TRBJ1-2,TRBV19,.,CASSIGWGDYGYTF
TRBJ2-7,TRBV5-6,.,CASSFRDSIEQYF
TRBJ2-7,TRBV7-9,TRBD1,CASSLTTGALGEQYF
TRBJ1-2,TRBV7-2,TRBD1,CASSLADRFGGYTF
TRBJ2-7,TRBV6-5,TRBD1,CASSATGDSSYEQYF
TRBJ2-1,TRBV4-1,.,CASRDPGQHNEQFF
TRBJ1-1,TRBV27,.,CASSLSQEHTEAFF
TRBJ2-3,TRBV24-1,TRBD1,CATGQDTDTQYF
TRBJ1-4,TRBV30,.,CAWKPLGDATNEKLFF
TRBJ2-7,TRBV30,TRBD1,CAWSAGGGYEQYF
TRBJ2-7,TRBV6-5,.,CASSWAGNSYEQYF
TRBJ2-7,TRBV6-1,TRBD2,CASSERLGTSPYEQYF
TRBJ1-1,TRBV28,.,CASSFSVNTEAFF
TRBJ2-7,TRBV7-2,TRBD1,CASSSDRGEQYF
TRBJ1-1,TRBV11-3,.,CASSLGQLAPQNTEAFF
TRBJ1-4,TRBV5-1,.,CASSLGQATNEKLFF
TRBJ2-6,TRBV6-5,.,CASVGWGTRNVLTF
TRBJ2-5,TRBV7-3,TRBD2,CASSVSGGKGETQYF
TRBJ1-1,TRBV3-1/TRBV3-2,TRBD1,CASSQGQGAAEAFF
TRBJ2-7,TRBV7-2,TRBD2,CASSPGLAAYEQYF
TRBJ1-5,TRBV12-5,TRBD1,CASAQGARGNQPQHF
TRBJ1-1,TRBV3-1/TRBV3-2,.,CASSLRVNTEAFF
TRBJ2-2,TRBV24-1,TRBD2,CATGGSYRSGKNTGELFF
TRBJ1-2,TRBV11-2,.,CASSLSTGRYGYTF
TRBJ1-4,TRBV2,.,CASIPYRGNEKLFF
TRBJ2-5,TRBV27,.,CASSLLQMYQETQYF
TRBJ2-2,TRBV5-4,.,CASSGDTENTGELFF
TRBJ1-5,TRBV30,.,CAWSPPGYNQPQHF
TRBJ1-1,TRBV24-1,.,CATSDRYRSRAFF
TRBJ1-6,TRBV10-3,.,CAITEASYNSPLHF
TRBJ2-2,TRBV10-3,TRBD1,CAISGTGGRDTGELFF
TRBJ2-5,TRBV7-9,TRBD1,CASSLTGEETQYF
TRBJ1-4,TRBV7-2,TRBD1,CASSLTGSEKLFF
TRBJ1-1,TRBV7-2,.,CASSSGTEAFF
TRBJ2-1,TRBV6-6,.,CASSNPVRTENNEQFF